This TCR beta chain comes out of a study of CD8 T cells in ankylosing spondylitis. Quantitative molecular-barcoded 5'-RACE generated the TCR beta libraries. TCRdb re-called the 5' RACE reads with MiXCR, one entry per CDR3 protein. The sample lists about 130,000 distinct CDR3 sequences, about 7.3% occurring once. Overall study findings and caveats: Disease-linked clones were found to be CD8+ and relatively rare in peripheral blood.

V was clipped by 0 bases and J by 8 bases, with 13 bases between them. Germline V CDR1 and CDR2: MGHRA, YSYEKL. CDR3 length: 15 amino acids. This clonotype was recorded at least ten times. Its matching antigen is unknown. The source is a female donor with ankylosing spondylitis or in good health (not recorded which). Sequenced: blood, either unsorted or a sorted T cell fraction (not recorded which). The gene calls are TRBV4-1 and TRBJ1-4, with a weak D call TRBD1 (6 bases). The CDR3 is CASSQDRNRAEKLFF. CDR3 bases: TGCGCCAGCAGCCAAGACAGGAACAGGGCAGAAAAACTGTTTTTT.